These 20 T cell receptor beta chains originate from one sample sequenced in a study of T cells after yellow fever vaccination. TCRdb recomputed calls from the 5' RACE reads with MiXCR, one row per CDR3 protein. The sample includes 280,000 or so distinct CDR3 sequences, 8.7% seen only once; the top ten take over 3%. Sample: CD4+ T cells sorted from PBMCs, taken 5 days after the yellow fever booster vaccination. The receptors were gathered from a man aged 18 to 30 who received the YFV17D yellow fever vaccine.

V and J are TRBV3-1 and TRBJ2-2; D gene unclear. CDR1 is LGHDT, CDR2 YNNKEL, per germline (reference sequence). Trimming pared 1 base from V and 8 bases from J, leaving 8 bases between. The CDR3 length is 13 residues. The CDR3 DNA is TGTGCCAGCAGCCAAGGCGCTGAGGGGGAGCTGTTTTTT. Translating gives CASSQGAEGELFF.

This clonotype was detected only a few times. The chain joins TRBV5-1 to TRBJ1-3, with unresolved D. V lost 0 bases and J lost 2, with 9 bases in between. CDR3 length: 15 residues. The germline CDR1 and CDR2 sequences are SGHRS and YFSETQ. The CDR3 is CASSLVGFAGNTIYF. CDR3 nucleotide sequence: TGCGCCAGCAGCTTGGTTGGCTTCGCTGGAAACACCATATATTTT. The full variable domain, in which reference TRBV5-1 and TRBJ1-3 provide the parts outside the CDR3, is KAGVTQTPRYLIKTRGQQVTLSCSPISGHRSVSWYQQTPGQGLQFLFEYFSETQRNKGNFPGRFSGRQFSNSRSEMNVSTLELGDSALYLCASSLVGFAGNTIYFGEGSWLTVV.

This clonotype was observed at least ten times. J is TRBJ2-7 and V is TRBV12-3 or TRBV12-4, with 8 bases that match TRBD1. J lost 2 bases, V lost 6 bases, and 6 bases had no gene match. This CDR3 has 14 residues. The chain's CDR3 is CASSLRTGPYEQYF. In nucleotides, the CDR3 is TGTGCCAGCAGCCTCAGGACAGGGCCCTACGAGCAGTACTTC.

The chain links TRBV7-8 to TRBJ1-2, with D tentatively TRBD1 (5 bases). V lost 1 base, J lost 6 bases, and 12 bases lay in between. Germline V lookup: CDR1 SGHVS, CDR2 FQNEAQ. CDR3 length equals 14 residues. In DNA, the CDR3 is TGTGCCAGCAGCTTAGTCGGGGGACTGGATGGCTACACCTTC. Its protein is CASSLVGGLDGYTF. Based on the CDR3 plus reference TRBV7-8 and TRBJ1-2, the full variable domain is GAGVSQSPRYKVAKRGQDVALRCDPISGHVSLFWYQQALGQGPEFLTYFQNEAQLDKSGLPSDRFFAERPEGSVSTLKIQRTQQEDSAVYLCASSLVGGLDGYTFGSGTRLTVV.

This clonotype was detected many times. The chain joins TRBV7-2 to TRBJ2-7; D unclear. CDR1 is SGHTA, CDR2 FQGNSA, per germline. The ends were cut back, 7 bases at V and 3 bases at J, with 19 bases in the middle. CDR3 length: 15 residues. CDR3 amino acids: CASTVREGAFYEQYF. The CDR3 nucleotides are TGTGCCAGCACCGTCCGAGAAGGCGCGTTCTACGAGCAGTACTTC.

The chain couples TRBV20-1 to TRBJ2-2; TRBD1 agrees at 9 bases. The V segment lost 5 bases and the J segment 0 bases; nucleotides outside the gene matches: 7. CDR3 length: 16 residues. Looked up from germline, CDR1 is DFQATT and CDR2 is SNEGSKA (reference sequence). The CDR3 DNA reads as TGCAGTGCTGCGGGACAGGGAGTGACGAACACCGGGGAGCTGTTTTTT. It translates to CSAAGQGVTNTGELFF.

Many counts were recorded for this clonotype. The chain carries TRBV5-1 and TRBJ2-5, with D possibly being TRBD1 (6 bases). Germline V gene lookup returns CDR1 SGHRS and CDR2 YFSETQ. This CDR3 is 13 amino acids long. The V gene lost 4 bases and the J gene lost 5 bases, with 12 bases spanning the gap. In DNA, the CDR3 is TGCGCCAGCAGCCCTACAGGGAAGGAGACCCAGTACTTC. Protein product: CASSPTGKETQYF.

This clonotype was recorded at least ten times. The V call is TRBV29-1, the J call TRBJ2-7, with D possibly TRBD2 on 6 matching bases. The CDR3 spans 14 residues. V was shortened by 4 bases and J by 0 bases, with 13 bases between the two germline ends. Germline CDR1 SQVTM, CDR2 ANQGSEA. The DNA of the CDR3 is TGCAGCGTTGGGAACGGGGGTCACTCCTACGAGCAGTACTTC. It specifies CSVGNGGHSYEQYF.

This clonotype occurred a few times. The chain uses TRBV4-2 and TRBJ2-3, with 9 bases aligning to TRBD2. The CDR3 consists of 18 residues. V shed 1 base and J 3 bases; nucleotides not matched to a gene: 11. Germline V CDR1 and CDR2: LGHNA, YNFKEQ. The CDR3 is CASSQGRAGGIGTDTQYF. DNA for the CDR3: TGTGCCAGCAGCCAAGGTCGGGCGGGGGGGATAGGAACAGATACGCAGTATTTT.

The chain carries TRBV6-5 and TRBJ2-5, with 10 bases aligning to TRBD2. The CDR3 spans 15 residues. Germline CDR1 reads MNHEY; CDR2 reads SVGAGI. V gave up 8 bases and J gave up 4 bases; unmatched junction bases: 10. CDR3: CASHTSGVFPETQYF. DNA of the CDR3: TGTGCCAGCCATACTAGCGGGGTCTTCCCAGAGACCCAGTACTTC.

This clonotype was counted a few times. This chain uses TRBV12-3 or TRBV12-4 with TRBJ2-1; TRBD2 agrees at 7 bases. The trim removed 8 bases at V and 7 bases at J, leaving 11 bases unmatched. The CDR3 runs to 14 residues. In nucleotides, the CDR3 is TGTGCCAGCGCGCGGGGGTCTCGCTGGAATGAGCAGTTCTTC. Protein: CASARGSRWNEQFF.

This clonotype was observed a handful of times. The J gene is TRBJ2-5, the V gene TRBV5-1, with 7 nucleotides matching TRBD1. The CDR3 extends over 15 amino acids. The V gene's germline CDR1 is SGHRS and CDR2 YFSETQ. After removal of 7 bases from V and 3 bases from J, the junction contained 12 bases not matched to a gene. The CDR3 nucleotides are TGCGCCAGCCGAAGAGACGGGACAGAGAAAGAGACCCAGTACTTC. Its translation: CASRRDGTEKETQYF.

This clonotype has at least ten counts. J is TRBJ1-5 and V is TRBV5-1; 7 bases map to TRBD1. This CDR3 spans 15 amino acids. The germline gives CDR1 SGHRS, CDR2 YFSETQ. V shed 0 bases, J shed 4 bases, and the junction held 4 bases outside the gene matches. CDR3 sequence (DNA): TGCGCCAGCAGCTTGGGAGGGGGACAGAATCAGCCCCAGCATTTT. Translation: CASSLGGGQNQPQHF.

This clonotype occurred a few times. This chain joins TRBV7-2 and TRBJ1-2; D remains unclear. CDR1 SGHTA and CDR2 FQGNSA come from the germline V gene. V gave up 1 base and J gave up 5 bases, with 17 bases separating them. The CDR3 has 16 residues. CDR3 sequence (DNA): TGTGCCAGCAGCTTAGATCAGCAGGCCGTTTTTTATGGCTACACCTTC. As protein: CASSLDQQAVFYGYTF.

The chain has TRBV6-2 or TRBV6-3 and TRBJ2-4, with 14 bases lining up with TRBD2. CDR3 length: 17 amino acids. Germline V gives CDR1 MNHEY, CDR2 SVGEGT. The V segment lost 2 bases and the J segment 8 bases; nucleotides outside the gene matches: 8. The DNA for the CDR3 is TGTGCCAGCAGTTACCAGAGACTAGCGGGGGGGGTGGACATTCAGTACTTC. Its protein is CASSYQRLAGGVDIQYF.

This clonotype was seen more than once but under ten times. The chain uses TRBV20-1 and TRBJ2-4, with D maybe TRBD1 (5 bases). Germline CDR1 reads DFQATT; CDR2 reads SNEGSKA (reference sequence). This CDR3 spans 15 amino acids. The V and J ends lost 1 base and 4 bases respectively, with 14 bases between them. CDR3 amino acids: CSARAVAAGKNIQYF. DNA for the CDR3: TGCAGTGCTAGAGCGGTAGCCGCAGGGAAAAACATTCAGTACTTC.

This clonotype was counted a few times. CDR3 DNA sequence: TGTGCCAGCAGTGAGTCGACAGGGACTGAAGCTTTCTTT. Protein: CASSESTGTEAFF. This rearrangement joins TRBV2 to TRBJ1-1; TRBD1 agrees at 7 bases. This CDR3 has 13 amino acids. V lost 3 bases to trimming and J lost 5 bases; unmatched junction nucleotides: 3. The germline V gene has CDR1 SNHLY and CDR2 FYNNEI.

This clonotype was detected only a few times. The CDR3 DNA is TGCGCCAGCAGCTTGGATTCTCCCCTGTCGGCGACATCGGAGTCCCAGTACTTC. Amino acids: CASSLDSPLSATSESQYF. The V call is TRBV5-1, the J call TRBJ2-5; D unresolved. The CDR3 consists of 18 residues. Germline V lookup: CDR1 SGHRS, CDR2 YFSETQ. V was cut by 0 bases and J by 9 bases, with 27 bases left in between.

This clonotype was seen a few times. This chain joins TRBV10-3 and TRBJ2-3; D is unclear. Germline CDR1 reads ENHRY; CDR2 reads SYGVKD. CDR3 length: 14 residues. With 0 bases removed from V and 5 bases from J, the gap between germline ends came to 9 bases. For the CDR3, the DNA is TGTGCCATCAGTGAGTCGAAGTGGAGAGATACGCAGTATTTT. Its translation: CAISESKWRDTQYF.

The chain joins TRBV20-1 to TRBJ2-1; a possible D gene is TRBD2 (6 bases). The CDR3 length is 12 residues. CDR1 and CDR2 from the germline V gene are DFQATT and SNEGSKA (reference sequence). With 0 bases removed from V and 8 bases from J, the gap between germline ends came to 8 bases. CDR3 amino acids: CSARDGGYEQFF. In nucleotides, the CDR3 is TGCAGTGCTAGAGATGGGGGGTATGAGCAGTTCTTC.